This entry is about one T cell receptor (beta chain). The record originates from a study of tumor-infiltrating lymphocytes in oesophageal squamous cell carcinoma. TCRdb re-called the reads with MiXCR, one entry per CDR3 protein. The repertoire holds some 10,000 distinct CDR3 sequences, with 50% to 65% as singletons. The CDR3 runs 13 residues. Germline V gene sequence: CDR1 SGHVS, CDR2 FNYEAQ. The receptor comes from a female donor with esophageal squamous cell carcinoma. The genes are TRBV7-6 and TRBJ2-3; D unresolved. The J call may not be correct, given that the DNA end is closer to TRBJ2-7. Sequenced sample: blood. The CDR3 sequence: CASSLGRSYEQYF. CDR3 bases: TGTGCCAGCAGCTTAGGGCGGTCCTACGAGCAGTACTTC.